These 20 T cell receptor beta chains came from one sample sequenced in a study of blood T cell repertoires in COVID-19. TCRdb's copy holds only in-frame clones and misses some; the assay was immunoSEQ multiplex PCR. The data hold 220,000 or so clones, with roughly 89% observed a single time. The sequencing input was PBMCs or T cells enriched from blood (not recorded which). Every receptor here comes from a young man who had been exposed to COVID-19.

This clone has a handful of counts. The CDR3 spells CASSLDGGYDGELFF. Here the CDR3 DNA reads TGTGCCAGCAGCTTAGACGGGGGGTATGACGGGGAGCTGTTTTTT. This chain joins TRBV11-2 and TRBJ2-2; 7 nucleotides match TRBD2. V shed 0 bases and J 7 bases; nucleotides not matched to a gene: 5. This CDR3 contains 15 residues. Germline CDR1 and CDR2: SGHAT and FQNNGV.

The rearrangement links TRBV6-5 to TRBJ1-4; 8 nucleotides match TRBD1. CDR1 is MNHEY, CDR2 SVGAGI, per germline. The ends lost 6 bases at V and 6 bases at J; junction bases unmatched: 9. This CDR3 has 15 amino acids. The CDR3 DNA follows: TGTGCCAGCAGGCCCACCACAGGGGGAGATGAAAAACTGTTTTTT. Translated: CASRPTTGGDEKLFF.

This clone was seen just once. The CDR3 sequence: CASKLDRGPNSPLHF. The CDR3 coding sequence is TGTGCCAGCAAGTTGGACAGGGGCCCAAATTCACCCCTCCACTTT. The chain uses TRBV2 and TRBJ1-6, with 9 positions matching TRBD1. The V segment lost 7 bases and the J segment 7 bases; nucleotides outside the gene matches: 8. Germline V gives CDR1 SNHLY, CDR2 FYNNEI. The CDR3 is made up of 15 amino acids.

This chain connects TRBV10-2 to TRBJ2-1, with D possibly being TRBD2 (5 bases). Trimming left V 5 bases short and J 2 bases short, with 10 bases between. Per the germline V gene, CDR1 is WSHSY and CDR2 is SAAADI. The CDR3 contains 14 residues. CDR3: CASSFRGAYNEQFF. The CDR3 bases are TGCGCCAGCAGTTTCCGGGGAGCCTACAATGAGCAGTTCTTC.

The V gene is TRBV5-1, the J gene TRBJ1-4, with 9 bases matching TRBD1. Germline lookup yields CDR1 SGHRS and CDR2 YFSETQ. Germline trimming cut 0 bases from V and 8 bases from J; bases unmatched to any gene: 2. CDR3 length equals 14 residues. The CDR3 sequence is CASSLGGTGEKLFF. The CDR3 bases are TGCGCCAGCAGCTTGGGGGGGACAGGGGAAAAACTGTTTTTT.

This clone is a singleton in its sample. V and J are TRBV11-1 and TRBJ2-1; TRBD2 matches 8 bases. This CDR3 region has 15 residues. Looked up from germline, CDR1 is SGHAT and CDR2 is FQDESV (reference sequence). Unmatched junction bases numbered 11, after V lost 6 bases and J lost 7 bases. CDR3 nucleotide sequence: TGTGCCAGCAGACCGCCAGGACTAGCTAGGAATGAGCAGTTCTTC. Protein sequence: CASRPPGLARNEQFF.

The rearrangement links TRBV13 to TRBJ2-7, with D perhaps matching TRBD2 (7 bases). Germline assignment: CDR1 PRHDT and CDR2 FYEKMQ (reference sequence). The CDR3 spans 12 residues. The ends were cut back, 8 bases at V and 3 bases at J, with 11 bases in the middle. The CDR3 loop reads CASRGADYEQYF. CDR3 nucleotide sequence: TGTGCCAGCCGGGGGGCGGACTACGAGCAGTACTTC.

Concerning this clone itself: The same CDR3 arises from other DNA sequences in this sample as well. The chain links TRBV7-2 to TRBJ2-7; no clear D. V was shortened by 2 bases and J by 2 bases, with 4 bases between the two germline ends. This CDR3 has 12 amino acids. Germline CDR1 reads SGHTA; CDR2 reads FQGNSA. CDR3 bases: TGTGCCAGCAGCTTAACTACCTACGAGCAGTACTTC. Its translation: CASSLTTYEQYF.

The chain links TRBV5-6 to TRBJ2-1; TRBD2 aligns across 8 bases. Looked up from germline, CDR1 is SGHDT and CDR2 is YYEEEE. The CDR3 is 16 amino acids. Trimming removed 0 bases from V and 0 bases from J; junction bases left unmatched: 2. As DNA, the CDR3 is TGTGCCAGCAGCTTGGTCGCGGGGGGCTCCTACAATGAGCAGTTCTTC. Translated, it gives CASSLVAGGSYNEQFF.

V is TRBV5-1 and J is TRBJ2-7; 9 nucleotides agree with TRBD2. This CDR3 contains 15 residues. J gave up 4 bases and V 0 bases, and 5 bases lay outside the gene matches. Germline CDR1 reads SGHRS; CDR2 reads YFSETQ. CDR3 sequence: CASSLGGGGVYEQYF. The DNA for the CDR3 is TGCGCCAGCAGCTTGGGGGGCGGGGGGGTATACGAGCAGTACTTC.

This sequence joins TRBV2 and TRBJ2-1, with 7 bases lining up with TRBD2. The CDR3 extends over 12 amino acids. V was pared by 9 bases and J by 7 bases, with 6 bases of the junction left unmatched. Germline V gene sequence: CDR1 SNHLY, CDR2 FYNNEI. The CDR3 sequence: CASRGGGNEQFF. CDR3 DNA sequence: TGTGCCAGTCGTGGGGGGGGTAATGAGCAGTTCTTC. The full variable domain, with the rest looked up from reference TRBV2 and TRBJ2-1, is EPEVTQTPSHQVTQMGQEVILRCVPISNHLYFYWYRQILGQKVEFLVSFYNNEISEKSEIFDDQFSVERPDGSNFTLKIRSTKLEDSAMYFCASRGGGNEQFFGPGTRLTVL.

This sequence joins TRBV6-6 and TRBJ2-5; 8 nucleotides line up with TRBD2. Germline trimming cut 6 bases from V and 5 bases from J; bases unmatched to any gene: 5. The CDR3 sequence is 13 residues long. Per the germline V gene, CDR1 is MNHNY and CDR2 is SVGAGI (reference sequence). The CDR3, as DNA: TGTGCCAGCAGCGGGGGGGCCCGGGAGACCCAGTACTTC. This gives the protein CASSGGARETQYF.

The chain links TRBV5-6 to TRBJ2-7; 12 bases match TRBD1. V lost 2 bases, J lost 5 bases, and 8 bases stayed unmatched. The germline V gene encodes CDR1 SGHDT and CDR2 YYEEEE. The CDR3 covers 16 residues. CDR3 in amino acids: CASSFAVGTGGHEQYF. For the CDR3, the DNA is TGTGCCAGCAGCTTCGCCGTAGGGACAGGGGGCCACGAGCAGTACTTC. Full variable domain (missing parts from reference TRBV5-6 and TRBJ2-7): DAGVTQSPTHLIKTRGQQVTLRCSPKSGHDTVSWYQQALGQGPQFIFQYYEEEERQRGNFPDRFSGHQFPNYSSELNVNALLLGDSALYLCASSFAVGTGGHEQYFGPGTRLTVT.

This clone was recorded a few times. This sequence joins TRBV7-9 and TRBJ2-5; possible D gene TRBD2, 6 bases. The CDR3 consists of 15 residues. V shed 3 bases and J shed 2 bases, with 13 bases lying between them. Germline V gene data show CDR1 as SEHNR and CDR2 as FQNEAQ (reference sequence). The CDR3 spells CASSFWDLKQETQYF. The CDR3 bases are TGTGCCAGCAGCTTTTGGGACTTGAAACAAGAGACCCAGTACTTC.

The rearrangement links TRBV20-1 to TRBJ2-3, with 11 bases matching TRBD2. The CDR3 runs 14 residues. CDR1 and CDR2 (germline): DFQATT, SNEGSKA (reference sequence). The V gene end was trimmed by 3 bases and the J gene end by 4 bases; junction bases not matched to a gene: 3. The CDR3 DNA is TGCAGTGCTAGTTTTAGCGGGGGGGCAGATACGCAGTATTTT. Translated: CSASFSGGADTQYF.

This clone has just one count. The V call is TRBV10-3, the J call TRBJ2-5; D may be TRBD1 (5 bases). Trimming took off 3 bases at V and 5 bases at J, with 25 bases between the two ends. The germline CDR1 and CDR2 sequences are ENHRY and SYGVKD. CDR3 size: 18 residues. The CDR3 sequence is CAISEGQDTGNWMETQYF. The CDR3 DNA reads as TGTGCCATCAGTGAAGGGCAGGACACAGGAAACTGGATGGAGACCCAGTACTTC.

The J gene is TRBJ1-2, the V gene TRBV3-1 (or the pseudogene TRBV3-2), with 7 bases aligning to TRBD1. Germline CDR1 LGHDT, CDR2 YNNKEL (reference sequence). The CDR3 consists of 13 residues. Trimming removed 4 bases from V and 4 bases from J; junction bases left unmatched: 3. In DNA form, the CDR3 reads TGTGCCAGCAGCCTGGGACAGCTCTATGGCTACACCTTC. Amino acid sequence: CASSLGQLYGYTF.

The rearrangement uses TRBV5-1 and TRBJ1-4, with D perhaps TRBD1 (6 bases). This CDR3 has 16 amino acids. Trimming left V 0 bases short and J 4 bases short, with 13 bases between. The germline gives CDR1 SGHRS, CDR2 YFSETQ. The CDR3 DNA is TGCGCCAGCAGCTTGGAACATCGCAGGGGTAATGAAAAACTGTTTTTT. Its translation is CASSLEHRRGNEKLFF.

This chain links TRBV5-1 with TRBJ1-5; the D is unclear. The CDR3 extends over 15 amino acids. From germline, CDR1 is SGHRS and CDR2 YFSETQ. Trimming cost V 4 bases and J 0 bases, with 11 bases left between them. In DNA form, the CDR3 reads TGCGCCAGCAGCCGGGGAGGCCTTAGCAATCAGCCCCAGCATTTT. Translating gives CASSRGGLSNQPQHF.

The CDR3 sequence is CASSPPVVGPGTQYF. In DNA, the CDR3 is TGTGCCAGCAGCCCCCCCGTGGTGGGCCCCGGGACCCAGTACTTC. The chain carries TRBV7-9 and TRBJ2-5, with no clear D. CDR3 size: 15 residues. From germline, CDR1 is SEHNR and CDR2 FQNEAQ (reference sequence). V was trimmed by 5 bases and J by 7 bases, leaving 20 bases between them.